These 5 T cell receptor beta chains were all obtained from the same sample, sequenced in a study of shared T cell receptors in the human thymus. Repertoires were generated with immunoSEQ multiplex PCR, while TCRdb's copy carries only in-frame clones and drops some. Counted here are 500,000 to 750,000 clones, 88% occurring once; the ten biggest clones make up around 0.0099%. These records were also assigned to another study, of human thymus T cells.

The specimen sequenced was thymocytes. The receptors were sampled from a boy under three years old with a congenital heart defect.

The genes are TRBV27 and TRBJ2-1; 8 bases match TRBD2. The germline CDR1 and CDR2 sequences are MNHEY and SMNVEV (reference sequence). The CDR3 consists of 16 residues. V lost 6 bases and J lost 6; bases outside the gene matches: 13. CDR3 region: CASSSPSGGPVNEQFF. The CDR3 nucleotides are TGTGCCAGCAGCTCCCCTTCGGGAGGGCCTGTCAATGAGCAGTTCTTC.

This clone appeared a single time. This rearrangement joins TRBV4-2 to TRBJ2-1; 11 bases agree with TRBD2. The CDR3 spans 20 residues. The V gene end was trimmed by 2 bases and the J gene end by 2 bases; junction bases not matched to a gene: 14. The V gene's germline CDR1 is LGHNA and CDR2 YNFKEQ. The DNA for the CDR3 is TGTGCCAGCAGCCAACACAGGGGACTAGCGGACAAGGCACCCTACAATGAGCAGTTCTTC. Translation gives CASSQHRGLADKAPYNEQFF.

This clone appeared a single time. The chain couples TRBV7-2 to TRBJ2-7, with TRBD1 as a possible D gene (6 bases). The CDR3 has 13 residues. Per germline, CDR1 SGHTA and CDR2 FQGNSA. Trimming stripped 6 bases from V and 12 bases from J, with 21 bases between. The CDR3 spells CASRPRAGTPPYF. The DNA for the CDR3 is TGTGCCAGCAGACCTCGCGCCGGGACACCCCCGTACTTC.

V usage is TRBV25-1 and J usage is TRBJ2-1, with 11 bases that match TRBD2. This CDR3 contains 17 residues. Germline CDR1 and CDR2: MGHDK and SYGVNS. Trimming at V came to 5 bases and at J to 3 bases, leaving 9 bases not matched to a gene. The CDR3 DNA is TGTGCCAGCAGTTCCATCCCGACTAGCGGGATCTACAATGAGCAGTTCTTC. Residues: CASSSIPTSGIYNEQFF.

This clone has a handful of counts. J is TRBJ2-7 and V is TRBV14; possibly TRBD1 for D (5 bases). This CDR3 comprises 13 residues. The germline CDR1 and CDR2 sequences are SGHDN and FVKESK. With 0 bases removed from V and 3 bases from J, the gap between germline ends came to 6 bases. The CDR3, as DNA: TGTGCCAGCAGCCAAGAAAGGGGCTACGAGCAGTACTTC. Its protein product is CASSQERGYEQYF.